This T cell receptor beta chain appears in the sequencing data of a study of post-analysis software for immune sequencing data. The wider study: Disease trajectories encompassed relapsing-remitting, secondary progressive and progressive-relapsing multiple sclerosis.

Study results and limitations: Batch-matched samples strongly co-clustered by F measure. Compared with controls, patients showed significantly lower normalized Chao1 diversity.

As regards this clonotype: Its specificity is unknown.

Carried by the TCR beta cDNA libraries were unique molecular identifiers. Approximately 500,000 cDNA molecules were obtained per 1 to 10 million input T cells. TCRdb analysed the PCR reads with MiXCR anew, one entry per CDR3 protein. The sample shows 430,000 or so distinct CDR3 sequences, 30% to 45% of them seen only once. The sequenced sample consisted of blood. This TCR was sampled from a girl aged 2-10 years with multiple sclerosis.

The CDR3 sequence: CASQSVDEQETQYF. The CDR3 bases are TGTGCCAGCCAGTCCGTGGACGAGCAAGAGACCCAGTACTTC. The rearrangement links TRBV7-3 to TRBJ2-5; no reliable D call. Germline V CDR1 and CDR2: SGHTA, FQGTGA. With 8 bases removed from V and 2 bases from J, the gap between germline ends came to 15 bases. This CDR3 is built from 14 residues.